The 31 T cell receptor beta chains presented below share a single source sample, sequenced in a study of blood T cells in healthy people across ages (dated by TCRdb to the mid-2010s). The library was obtained by 5' RACE. TCRdb lists the instrument as Illumina HiSeq 2500. A second about 7 to 11 cycle PCR used a sample-barcoded 5' primer and a J-beta primer mix. The raw public data were reprocessed by TCRdb itself: fastp quality trimming at Q25, MiXCR clonotype calling, in-frame beta chains only. Records with the same CDR3 protein are collapsed into one entry carrying the most frequent genes and DNA. Here the sample has 1.5 million to 2 million distinct CDR3 sequences; roughly 50% occur a single time. The ten largest make up 2.1% of the sample. The sequencing input was blood. The receptors here all came from a woman between 40 and 50 years old in good health.

This clonotype was seen a handful of times. V is TRBV12-5 and J is TRBJ2-5; 8 bases fit TRBD1. V was clipped by 7 bases and J by 3 bases; unmatched bases: 4. The germline V gene encodes CDR1 LGHNT and CDR2 FRNRAP. This CDR3 contains 13 residues. The CDR3 reads CASVPDREETQYF. CDR3 coding DNA: TGTGCTAGTGTACCGGACAGGGAAGAGACCCAGTACTTC.

V usage is TRBV6-2 or TRBV6-3 and J usage is TRBJ2-1, with TRBD2 as a possible D gene (6 bases). The CDR3 has 15 amino acids. With 6 bases removed from V and 4 bases from J, the gap between germline ends came to 16 bases. The V gene's germline CDR1 is MNHEY and CDR2 SVGEGT. The DNA for the CDR3 is TGTGCCAGCAGCTGGGACTTCCTCCCTTACAATGAGCAGTTCTTC. Encoded protein: CASSWDFLPYNEQFF.

The chain uses TRBV28 and TRBJ1-2, with D perhaps TRBD1 (6 bases). Trimming removed 4 bases from V and 2 bases from J, with 14 bases in between. The length of the CDR3 is 15 residues. Germline V CDR1 and CDR2: MDHEN, SYDVKM. The CDR3, as DNA: TGTGCCAGCAGTTCGGGGGCAGATTGGAACTATGGCTACACCTTC. Its protein product is CASSSGADWNYGYTF.

This clonotype was observed many times. V and J are TRBV20-1 and TRBJ2-5; 10 bases agree with TRBD1. With 3 bases clipped from V and 5 bases from J, the junction kept 12 bases outside the gene matches. This CDR3 has 16 amino acids. Germline assignment: CDR1 DFQATT and CDR2 SNEGSKA (reference sequence). CDR3 residues: CSARDPGTGEWETQYF. The CDR3 nucleotides are TGCAGTGCTAGGGATCCCGGGACAGGGGAATGGGAGACCCAGTACTTC.

V gene TRBV7-9 combines with J gene TRBJ2-1; D is unclear. The CDR3 is 15 amino acids. V lost 2 bases to trimming and J lost 6 bases, with 14 bases between them. Germline V gene sequence: CDR1 SEHNR, CDR2 FQNEAQ (reference sequence). CDR3: CASSLQTSWANEQFF. DNA for the CDR3: TGTGCCAGCAGCTTACAAACCAGCTGGGCCAATGAGCAGTTCTTC.

In nucleotides, the CDR3 is TGCAGTGCTAGACCCAGCGGGGTTCTTCACACAGATACGCAGTATTTT. It yields the protein CSARPSGVLHTDTQYF. This chain links TRBV20-1 with TRBJ2-3, with TRBD2 matching 7 bases. CDR1 is DFQATT and CDR2 is SNEGSKA in the germline V gene (reference sequence). The ends lost 2 bases at V and 2 bases at J; junction bases unmatched: 10. This CDR3 has 16 amino acids.

This clonotype was seen just once. The chain recombines TRBV7-6 with TRBJ2-6; 8 bases map to TRBD2. V lost 3 bases, J lost 0 bases, and 10 bases stayed unmatched. This CDR3 comprises 19 residues. The germline V gene has CDR1 SGHVS and CDR2 FNYEAQ. For the CDR3, the DNA is TGTGCCAGCAGCTTTAGCCAGCGGGGGAGAAGCTCTGGGGCCAACGTCCTGACTTTC. Encoded protein: CASSFSQRGRSSGANVLTF.

This clonotype is a singleton in its sample. The J gene is TRBJ2-5, the V gene TRBV20-1; a possible D gene is TRBD2 (5 bases). CDR1 is DFQATT and CDR2 is SNEGSKA in the germline V gene (reference sequence). This CDR3 region has 16 residues. Trimming removed 5 bases at V and 0 bases at J, with 19 bases between. The CDR3 DNA reads TGCAGTGCTCCCTTCAGCGAGCGAGGGTACCAAGAGACCCAGTACTTC. Its translation: CSAPFSERGYQETQYF.

This clonotype was detected a few times. This chain links TRBV7-8 with TRBJ2-7; D unresolved. The CDR3 sequence is 13 residues long. Germline values: CDR1 SGHVS, CDR2 FQNEAQ. The V end lost 1 base, the J end lost 2 bases, and 6 bases lay between the germline ends. Here the CDR3 reads CASSLVTTYEQYF. CDR3 bases: TGTGCCAGCAGCTTAGTGACAACCTACGAGCAGTACTTC.

V gene TRBV21-1 combines with J gene TRBJ1-2; the table's D call of TRBD1 was not tested on the DNA. TRBV21-1 is assigned pseudogene status. The CDR3 contains 13 residues. The CDR3 DNA sequence: TGTGCCAGCCCCGAGACAGGGGGCAATGGCTACACCTTC. Its translation: CASPETGGNGYTF.

V is TRBV28 and J is TRBJ2-3; TRBD2 aligns across 9 bases. Unmatched junction bases numbered 16, after V lost 3 bases and J lost 6 bases. The CDR3 totals 18 residues. Per the germline V gene, CDR1 is MDHEN and CDR2 is SYDVKM. This CDR3 reads CASSFLAGFSGASDTQYF. The DNA for the CDR3 is TGTGCCAGCAGTTTTCTAGCGGGGTTCTCCGGGGCTAGTGATACGCAGTATTTT.

This clonotype was counted a single time. At one end, the junction sequence differs from germline, possibly due to a read error. This chain links TRBV2 with TRBJ2-6, with D tentatively TRBD1 (5 bases). In germline, CDR1 is SNHLY, CDR2 FYNNEI. There are 17 residues in the CDR3. The DNA for the CDR3 is TGTGCCAGCCCGGAGCACTGGGGCCTCTCTGAGGCCAACGTCCTGACTTTC. Amino acid sequence: CASPEHWGLSEANVLTF.

The V gene is TRBV5-1, the J gene TRBJ1-1; 10 positions match TRBD1. The CDR3 runs 15 residues. V shed 4 bases, J shed 0 bases, and the junction held 3 bases outside the gene matches. CDR1 SGHRS and CDR2 YFSETQ come from the germline V gene. CDR3 sequence reads: CASSGTGALNTEAFF. The CDR3 DNA reads as TGCGCCAGCAGCGGGACAGGGGCCCTGAACACTGAAGCTTTCTTT.

This chain connects TRBV9 to TRBJ2-1, with a weak D call TRBD2 (6 bases). This CDR3 region has 17 residues. Germline CDR1 SGDLS, CDR2 YYNGEE. Deletions cut 0 bases from V and 0 bases from J, with 13 bases between. The CDR3 bases are TGTGCCAGCAGCGTAGCAGCTAGCGCAAGCTCCTACAATGAGCAGTTCTTC. This gives the protein CASSVAASASSYNEQFF.

The chain employs TRBV20-1 and TRBJ2-7; D remains unclear. TRBJ2-5 explains the end of the DNA better; the J call may be wrong. The germline V gene has CDR1 DFQATT and CDR2 SNEGSKA (reference sequence). The CDR3 is 12 residues long. The CDR3 loop is CSASVDSETQYF. In DNA form, the CDR3 reads TGCAGTGCTAGTGTTGATTCCGAGACCCAGTACTTC.

The chain links TRBV20-1 to TRBJ2-5; 7 bases are a match to TRBD1. The CDR3 runs 13 residues. J gave up 5 bases and V 5 bases, and 8 bases lay outside the gene matches. CDR1 is DFQATT and CDR2 is SNEGSKA in the germline V gene (reference sequence). CDR3 amino acids: CSAPKTGSETQYF. As DNA, the CDR3 is TGCAGTGCTCCTAAGACAGGGTCGGAGACCCAGTACTTC.

As regards this clonotype: At one boundary the junction diverges from the germline segment, which might be a read error. V gene TRBV27 combines with J gene TRBJ2-1; weak D call: TRBD2 (5 bases). Looked up from germline, CDR1 is MNHEY and CDR2 is SMNVEV (reference sequence). The CDR3 sequence is 14 residues long. Here the CDR3 reads CAISLSGIYNEQFF. CDR3 DNA sequence: TGTGCCATCAGTTTATCGGGGATATACAATGAGCAGTTCTTC.

V is TRBV5-8 and J is TRBJ1-5; D is undetermined. The CDR3 covers 14 residues. CDR1 and CDR2 from the germline V gene are SGHTS and YDEGEE. Between the trimmed V and J ends, which lost 1 base and 4 bases, there was a span of 9 bases. The DNA for the CDR3 is TGTGCCAGCAGCTTGAGGCGCACAAATCAGCCCCAGCATTTT. This translates into CASSLRRTNQPQHF.

This chain connects TRBV10-2 to TRBJ2-1; no reliable D call. CDR3 size: 14 residues. Deletions cut 0 bases from V and 7 bases from J, with 10 bases between. Germline V lookup: CDR1 WSHSY, CDR2 SAAADI. The CDR3 nucleotides are TGCGCCAGCAGTGAGTCGACGGTCGTTAATGAGCAGTTCTTC. This gives the protein CASSESTVVNEQFF.

The genes are TRBV25-1 and TRBJ2-1; 8 bases match TRBD2. After removal of 7 bases from V and 4 bases from J, the junction contained 12 bases not matched to a gene. There are 16 residues in the CDR3. Germline V CDR1 and CDR2: MGHDK, SYGVNS. CDR3 region: CASNELPGLGYNEQFF. In DNA form, the CDR3 reads TGTGCCAGCAATGAGCTCCCGGGACTAGGGTACAATGAGCAGTTCTTC. Together with reference TRBV25-1 and TRBJ2-1, the CDR3 gives the full variable domain: EADIYQTPRYLVIGTGKKITLECSQTMGHDKMYWYQQDPGMELHLIHYSYGVNSTEKGDLSSESTVSRIRTEHFPLTLESARPSHTSQYLCASNELPGLGYNEQFFGPGTRLTVL.

The chain is built from TRBV7-8 and TRBJ1-2; tentative D call: TRBD1 (6 bases). This CDR3 comprises 13 residues. Trimming cost V 2 bases and J 6 bases, with 10 bases left between them. Germline V CDR1 and CDR2: SGHVS, FQNEAQ. The CDR3: CASSLQDSNGYTF. In nucleotides, the CDR3 is TGTGCCAGCAGCTTACAGGACAGTAATGGCTACACCTTC.

This clonotype showed up just once. The chain carries TRBV2 and TRBJ1-5; D may be TRBD1 (5 bases). The ends were cut back, 7 bases at V and 0 bases at J, with 10 bases in the middle. This CDR3 is built from 14 residues. In germline, CDR1 is SNHLY, CDR2 FYNNEI. The CDR3 region is CASTRGSSNQPQHF. As DNA, the CDR3 is TGTGCCAGCACAAGGGGAAGTAGCAATCAGCCCCAGCATTTT.

J is TRBJ1-2 and V is TRBV29-1; 8 positions agree with TRBD1. The CDR3 extends over 16 amino acids. V lost 4 bases and J lost 5; bases outside the gene matches: 15. Germline V gene lookup returns CDR1 SQVTM and CDR2 ANQGSEA. The CDR3 sequence: CSVVGTQGQDFYGYTF. Here the CDR3 DNA reads TGCAGCGTTGTGGGGACTCAGGGACAGGATTTTTATGGCTACACCTTC.

The chain carries TRBV7-2 and TRBJ2-5, with D possibly being TRBD1 or TRBD2 (5 bases each). Germline CDR1 reads SGHTA; CDR2 reads FQGNSA. Trimming removed 5 bases at V and 1 base at J, with 17 bases between. The CDR3 covers 16 residues. The chain's CDR3 is CASSISAWGFQETQYF. CDR3 coding DNA: TGTGCCAGCAGCATCTCCGCGTGGGGGTTCCAAGAGACCCAGTACTTC.

This sequence joins TRBV5-1 and TRBJ2-3; D ambiguous. The length of the CDR3 is 16 residues. CDR1 is SGHRS and CDR2 is YFSETQ in the germline V gene. V lost 1 base and J 0 bases, leaving 12 bases between the germline ends. CDR3 nucleotides: TGCGCCAGCAGCTTGCTGCCAGTCCAAAGCACAGATACGCAGTATTTT. Amino acids: CASSLLPVQSTDTQYF.

This clonotype was picked up many times. The chain employs TRBV7-2 and TRBJ2-5; unclear D gene. CDR3 length: 12 amino acids. With 5 bases removed from V and 4 bases from J, the gap between germline ends came to 8 bases. Per the germline V gene, CDR1 is SGHTA and CDR2 is FQGNSA. CDR3 in DNA: TGTGCCAGCAGCCTCCCGGCAGAGACCCAGTACTTC. Translating it yields CASSLPAETQYF.

This chain connects TRBV20-1 to TRBJ2-5, with TRBD2 matching 9 bases. Per the germline V gene, CDR1 is DFQATT and CDR2 is SNEGSKA (reference sequence). Germline trimming cut 2 bases from V and 11 bases from J; bases unmatched to any gene: 12. CDR3 length: 14 amino acids. CDR3 in amino acids: CSARSSGVHNEQYF. The CDR3 coding sequence is TGCAGTGCTAGATCTAGCGGGGTACACAATGAGCAGTACTTC.

V is TRBV6-2 or TRBV6-3 and J is TRBJ2-7; TRBD1 matches 9 bases. The CDR3 has 18 residues. V lost 4 bases, J lost 0 bases, and 13 bases stayed unmatched. The V gene's germline CDR1 is MNHEY and CDR2 SVGEGT. The CDR3 sequence: CASSSTNRGLSSSYEQYF. The CDR3 bases are TGTGCCAGCAGTTCCACTAACAGGGGGCTGAGTAGCTCCTACGAGCAGTACTTC.

Points on this clonotype: Germline and junction disagree at one end, which may indicate a read error. The chain employs TRBV7-7 and TRBJ2-1; D uncertain. Germline V gives CDR1 SSHAT, CDR2 FNYEAQ (reference sequence). The CDR3 is made up of 15 amino acids. Written as DNA, the CDR3 is TGTGCTAGCAGCCCGACGGCTACCACGGGCAATGAGCAGTTCTTC. Its translation is CASSPTATTGNEQFF.

This CDR3 is CASSQVPGGFPCEQYF. For the CDR3, the DNA is TGCGCCAGCAGCCAAGTCCCAGGGGGCTTTCCCTGCGAGCAGTACTTC. The chain employs TRBV4-1 and TRBJ2-5, with 8 bases fitting TRBD1. The last part of the DNA fits TRBJ2-7 better; the J call may be wrong. Germline V gives CDR1 MGHRA, CDR2 YSYEKL. The CDR3 extends over 16 amino acids.

This clonotype has only a few counts. The genes are TRBV11-2 and TRBJ1-2; D is ambiguous. The V end was cut by 5 bases, the J end by 8 bases, with 15 bases between. CDR1 SGHAT and CDR2 FQNNGV come from the germline V gene. The CDR3 has 13 amino acids. CDR3 DNA: TGTGCCAGCAGCCCAACGGCCTTGGGAGGCTACACCTTC. It is translated as CASSPTALGGYTF.